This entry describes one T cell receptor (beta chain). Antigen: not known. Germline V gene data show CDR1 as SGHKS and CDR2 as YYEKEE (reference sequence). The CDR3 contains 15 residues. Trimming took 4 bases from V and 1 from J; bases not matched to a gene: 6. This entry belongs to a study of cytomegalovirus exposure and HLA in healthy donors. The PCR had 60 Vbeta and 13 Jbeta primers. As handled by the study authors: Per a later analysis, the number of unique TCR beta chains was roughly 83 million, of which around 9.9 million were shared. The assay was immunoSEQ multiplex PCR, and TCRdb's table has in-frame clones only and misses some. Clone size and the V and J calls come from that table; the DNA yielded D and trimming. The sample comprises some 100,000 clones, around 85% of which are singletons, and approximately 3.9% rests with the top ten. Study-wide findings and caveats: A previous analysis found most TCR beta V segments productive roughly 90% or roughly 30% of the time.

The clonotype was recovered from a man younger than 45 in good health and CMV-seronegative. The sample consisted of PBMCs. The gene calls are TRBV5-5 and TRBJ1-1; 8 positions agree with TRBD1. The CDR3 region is CASSGGQGGNTEAFF. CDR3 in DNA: TGTGCCAGCAGCGGTGGACAGGGCGGGAACACTGAAGCTTTCTTT.